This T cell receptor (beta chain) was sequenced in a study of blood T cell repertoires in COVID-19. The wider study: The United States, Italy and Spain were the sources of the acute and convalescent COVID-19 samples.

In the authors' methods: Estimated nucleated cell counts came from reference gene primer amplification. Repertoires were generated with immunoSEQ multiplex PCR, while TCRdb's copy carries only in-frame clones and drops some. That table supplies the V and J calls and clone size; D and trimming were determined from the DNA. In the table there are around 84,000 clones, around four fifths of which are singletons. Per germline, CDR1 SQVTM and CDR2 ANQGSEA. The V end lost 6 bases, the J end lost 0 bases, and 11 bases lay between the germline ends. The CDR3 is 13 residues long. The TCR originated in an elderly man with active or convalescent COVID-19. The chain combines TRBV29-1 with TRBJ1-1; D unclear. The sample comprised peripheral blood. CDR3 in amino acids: CSVPGVMNTEAFF. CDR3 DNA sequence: TGCAGCGTGCCGGGAGTCATGAACACTGAAGCTTTCTTT.